The source of this TCR beta chain is a study of blood T cell repertoires in COVID-19. In the authors' workflow: Reference gene primer amplification yielded estimated nucleated cell counts. The repertoire was sequenced with immunoSEQ multiplex PCR; TCRdb's copy has only in-frame clones and lacks some. The DNA gave D and trimming, while V, J and clone size come from that table. Here the sample spans roughly 300,000 clones, approximately 91% being singletons. Participant-reported clinical history was the basis for cohort assignment. Germline V gene lookup returns CDR1 SGHNT and CDR2 YENEEA. The CDR3 sequence is 14 residues long. J was trimmed by 7 bases and V by 1 base; bases with no gene match: 6.

Sequencing input: PBMCs or T cells enriched from blood (not recorded which). The origin of this receptor is a woman aged 40-49 years with acute COVID-19. The V call is TRBV11-3, the J call TRBJ2-7; 8 nucleotides agree with TRBD1. The CDR3 loop reads CASSLGDRGEEQYF. CDR3 nucleotide sequence: TGTGCCAGCAGCTTAGGAGACAGGGGCGAGGAGCAGTACTTC.